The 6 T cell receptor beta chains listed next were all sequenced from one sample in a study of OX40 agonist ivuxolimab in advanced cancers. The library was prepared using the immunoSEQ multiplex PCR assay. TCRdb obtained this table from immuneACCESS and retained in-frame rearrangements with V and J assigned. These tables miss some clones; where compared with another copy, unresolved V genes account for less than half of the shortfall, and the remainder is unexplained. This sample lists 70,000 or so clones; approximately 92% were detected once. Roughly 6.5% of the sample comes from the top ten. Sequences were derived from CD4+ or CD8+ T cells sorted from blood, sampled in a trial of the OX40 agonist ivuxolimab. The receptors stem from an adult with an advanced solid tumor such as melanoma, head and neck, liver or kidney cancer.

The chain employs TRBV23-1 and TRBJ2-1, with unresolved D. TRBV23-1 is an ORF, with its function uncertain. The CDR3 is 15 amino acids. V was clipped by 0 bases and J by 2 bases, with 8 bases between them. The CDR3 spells CASSQSDHAYNEQFF. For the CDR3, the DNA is TGCGCCAGCAGTCAATCCGACCATGCCTACAATGAGCAGTTCTTC.

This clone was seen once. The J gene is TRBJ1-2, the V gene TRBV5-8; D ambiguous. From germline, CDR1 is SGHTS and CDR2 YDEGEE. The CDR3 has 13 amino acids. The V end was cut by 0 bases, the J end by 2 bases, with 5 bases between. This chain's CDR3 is CASSLAVNYGYTF. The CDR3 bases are TGTGCCAGCAGCTTGGCGGTAAACTATGGCTACACCTTC.

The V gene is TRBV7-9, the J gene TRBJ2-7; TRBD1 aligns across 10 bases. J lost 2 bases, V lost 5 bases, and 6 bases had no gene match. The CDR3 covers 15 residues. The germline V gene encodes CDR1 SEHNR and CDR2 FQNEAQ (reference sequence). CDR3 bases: TGTGCCAGCAGCCCGCCCGGGACAGGGGCCTACGAGCAGTACTTC. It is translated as CASSPPGTGAYEQYF.

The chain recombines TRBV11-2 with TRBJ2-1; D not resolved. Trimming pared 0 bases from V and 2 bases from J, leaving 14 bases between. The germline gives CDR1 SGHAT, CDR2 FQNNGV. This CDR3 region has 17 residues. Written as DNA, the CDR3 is TGTGCCAGCAGCTTAGACCCTCGTGAGTTAACCTACAATGAGCAGTTCTTC. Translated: CASSLDPRELTYNEQFF.

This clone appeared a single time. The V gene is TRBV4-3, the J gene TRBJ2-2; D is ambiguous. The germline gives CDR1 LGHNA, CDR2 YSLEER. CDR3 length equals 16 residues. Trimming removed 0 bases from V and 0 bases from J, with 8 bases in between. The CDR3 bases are TGCGCCAGCAGCCAAGACATAGGACCGAACACCGGGGAGCTGTTTTTT. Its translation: CASSQDIGPNTGELFF.

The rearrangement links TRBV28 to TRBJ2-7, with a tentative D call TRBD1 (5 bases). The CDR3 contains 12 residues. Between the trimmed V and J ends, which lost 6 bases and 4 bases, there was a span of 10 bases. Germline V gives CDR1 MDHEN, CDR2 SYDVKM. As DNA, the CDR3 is TGTGCCAGCAGACATCAGGGTTACGAGCAGTACTTC. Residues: CASRHQGYEQYF.